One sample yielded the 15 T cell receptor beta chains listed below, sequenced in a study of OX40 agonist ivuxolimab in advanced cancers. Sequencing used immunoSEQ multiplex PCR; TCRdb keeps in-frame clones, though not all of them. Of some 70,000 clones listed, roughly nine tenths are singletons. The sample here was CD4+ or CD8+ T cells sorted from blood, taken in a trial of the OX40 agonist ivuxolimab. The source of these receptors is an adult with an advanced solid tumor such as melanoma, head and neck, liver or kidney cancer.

CDR3 loop: CASSSGQSYEQYF. The CDR3 bases are TGTGCCAGCAGCTCGGGACAGTCCTACGAGCAGTACTTC. V gene TRBV11-3 combines with J gene TRBJ2-7; 7 bases are shared with TRBD1. With 4 bases clipped from V and 1 base from J, the junction kept 1 base outside the gene matches. This CDR3 has 13 residues. CDR1 is SGHNT, CDR2 YENEEA, per germline.

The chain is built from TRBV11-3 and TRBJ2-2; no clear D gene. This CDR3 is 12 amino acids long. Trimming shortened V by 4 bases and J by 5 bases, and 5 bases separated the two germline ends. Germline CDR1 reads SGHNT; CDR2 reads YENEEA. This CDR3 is CASSSSTGELFF. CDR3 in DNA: TGTGCCAGCAGCTCCTCGACCGGGGAGCTGTTTTTT.

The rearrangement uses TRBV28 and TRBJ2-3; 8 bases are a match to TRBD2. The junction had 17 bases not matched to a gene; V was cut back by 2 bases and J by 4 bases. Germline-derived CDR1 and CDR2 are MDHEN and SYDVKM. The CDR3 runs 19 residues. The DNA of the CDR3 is TGTGCCAGCAGTTTAAGGTCAGGCGGGCTTAGCGGGAATGCAGATACGCAGTATTTT. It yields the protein CASSLRSGGLSGNADTQYF.

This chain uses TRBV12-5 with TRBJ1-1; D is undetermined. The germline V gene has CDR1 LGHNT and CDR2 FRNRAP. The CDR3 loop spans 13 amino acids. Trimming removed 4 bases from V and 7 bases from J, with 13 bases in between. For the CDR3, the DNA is TGTGCTAGTGGTTCACCGGGGAAAATTGAAGCTTTCTTT. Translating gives CASGSPGKIEAFF.

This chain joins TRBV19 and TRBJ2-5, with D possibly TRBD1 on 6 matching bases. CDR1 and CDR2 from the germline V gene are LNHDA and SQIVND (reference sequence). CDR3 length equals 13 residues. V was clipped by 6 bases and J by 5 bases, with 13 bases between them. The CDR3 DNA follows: TGTGCCAGTAGGGCAGGGGCGAGCGAGACCCAGTACTTC. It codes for CASRAGASETQYF.

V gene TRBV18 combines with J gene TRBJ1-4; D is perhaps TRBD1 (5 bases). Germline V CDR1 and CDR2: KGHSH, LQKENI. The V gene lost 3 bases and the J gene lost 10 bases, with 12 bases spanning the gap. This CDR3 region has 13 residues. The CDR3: CASSPSERGKLFF. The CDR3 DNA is TGTGCCAGCTCACCCTCTGAAAGGGGAAAACTGTTTTTT.

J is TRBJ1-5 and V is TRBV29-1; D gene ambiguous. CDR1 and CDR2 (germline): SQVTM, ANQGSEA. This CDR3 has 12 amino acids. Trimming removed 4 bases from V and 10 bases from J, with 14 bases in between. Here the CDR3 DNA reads TGCAGCGTTGTAGAGGCCCCCGTACCCCAGCATTTT. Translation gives CSVVEAPVPQHF.

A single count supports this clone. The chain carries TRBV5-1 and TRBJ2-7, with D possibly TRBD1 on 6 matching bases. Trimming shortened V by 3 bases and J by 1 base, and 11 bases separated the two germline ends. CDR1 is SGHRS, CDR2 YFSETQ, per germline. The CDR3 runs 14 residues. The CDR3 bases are TGCGCCAGCAGCTCCGGGACACCTTCCTACGAGCAGTACTTC. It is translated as CASSSGTPSYEQYF.

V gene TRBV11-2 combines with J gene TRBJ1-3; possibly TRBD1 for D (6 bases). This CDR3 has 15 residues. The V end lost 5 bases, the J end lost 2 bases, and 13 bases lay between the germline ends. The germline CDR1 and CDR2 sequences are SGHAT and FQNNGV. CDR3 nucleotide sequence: TGTGCCAGCAGCCCGTTTCGGACAGCTGGAAACACCATATATTTT. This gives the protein CASSPFRTAGNTIYF.

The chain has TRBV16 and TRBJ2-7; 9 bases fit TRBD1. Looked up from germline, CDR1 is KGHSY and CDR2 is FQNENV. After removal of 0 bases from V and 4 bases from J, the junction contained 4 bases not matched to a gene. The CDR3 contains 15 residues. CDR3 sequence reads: CASSQSWGQGYEQYF. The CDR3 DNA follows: TGTGCCAGCAGCCAATCGTGGGGACAGGGTTACGAGCAGTACTTC.

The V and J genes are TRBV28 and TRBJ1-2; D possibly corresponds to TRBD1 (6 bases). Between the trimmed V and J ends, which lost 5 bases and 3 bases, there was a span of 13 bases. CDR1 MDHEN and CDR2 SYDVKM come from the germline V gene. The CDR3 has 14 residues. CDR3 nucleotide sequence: TGTGCCAGCAGTCCCCGGACAGTGCACTATGGCTACACCTTC. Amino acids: CASSPRTVHYGYTF.

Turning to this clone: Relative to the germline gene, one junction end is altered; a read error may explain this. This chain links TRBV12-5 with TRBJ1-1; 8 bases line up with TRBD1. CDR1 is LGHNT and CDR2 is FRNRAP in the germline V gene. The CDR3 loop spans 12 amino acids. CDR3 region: CASGLSLRQGTF. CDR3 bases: TGTGCTAGTGGTTTAAGCCTTCGACAGGGGACCTTT.

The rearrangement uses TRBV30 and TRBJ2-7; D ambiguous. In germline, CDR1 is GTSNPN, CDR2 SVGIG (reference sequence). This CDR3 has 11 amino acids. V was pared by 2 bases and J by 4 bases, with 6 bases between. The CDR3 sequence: CAWSRRYEQYF. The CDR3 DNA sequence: TGTGCCTGGAGTAGGCGTTACGAGCAGTACTTC.

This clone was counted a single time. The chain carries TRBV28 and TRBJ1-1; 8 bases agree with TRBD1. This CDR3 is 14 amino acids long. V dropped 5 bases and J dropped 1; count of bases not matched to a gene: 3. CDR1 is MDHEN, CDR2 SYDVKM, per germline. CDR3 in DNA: TGTGCCAGCAGTCCCGGGACAGGGAACACTGAAGCTTTCTTT. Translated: CASSPGTGNTEAFF.

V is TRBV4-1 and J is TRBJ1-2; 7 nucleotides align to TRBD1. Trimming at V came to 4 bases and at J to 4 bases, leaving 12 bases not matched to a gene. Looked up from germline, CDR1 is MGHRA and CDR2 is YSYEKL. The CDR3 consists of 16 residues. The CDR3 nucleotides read TGCGCCAGCAGCCCGTCCACTGACAGGGTATCCTATGGCTACACCTTC. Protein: CASSPSTDRVSYGYTF.